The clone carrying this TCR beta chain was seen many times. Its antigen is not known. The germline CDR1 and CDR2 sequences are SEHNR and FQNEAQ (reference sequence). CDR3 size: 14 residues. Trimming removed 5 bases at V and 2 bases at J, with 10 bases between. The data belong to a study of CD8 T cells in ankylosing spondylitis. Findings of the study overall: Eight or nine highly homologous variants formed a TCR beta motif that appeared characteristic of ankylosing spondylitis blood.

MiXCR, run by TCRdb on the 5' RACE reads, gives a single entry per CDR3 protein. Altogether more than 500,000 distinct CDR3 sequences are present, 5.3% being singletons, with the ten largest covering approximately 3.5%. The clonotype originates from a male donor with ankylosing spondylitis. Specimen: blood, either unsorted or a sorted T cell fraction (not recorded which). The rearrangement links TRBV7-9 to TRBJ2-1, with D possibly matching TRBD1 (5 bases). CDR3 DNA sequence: TGTGCCAGCAGCCAGGTCAGGGCCTACAATGAGCAGTTCTTC. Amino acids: CASSQVRAYNEQFF.